This TCR beta chain is drawn from a study of low-dose radiotherapy and immunotherapy resistance in tumors. Gene-specific TRAV and TRBV primers were used for first-strand cDNA, covering alpha and beta chains. It was with a constant-region primer and a V-primer adapter that TCRs were amplified over approximately 18 PCR cycles. TCRdb called the reads again in MiXCR, with one record for every CDR3 protein. The sample shows roughly 76,000 distinct CDR3 sequences, over 15% of them seen only once. The CDR3 runs to 15 residues. Germline V CDR1 and CDR2: MNHEY, SMNVEV (reference sequence). V was pared by 8 bases and J by 11 bases, with 25 bases between. Stated time point: before trial treatment.

The chain is built from TRBV27 and TRBJ1-5, with TRBD1 as a possible D gene (6 bases). The sequencing used PBMCs, collected before treatment. This TCR derives from a male donor with prostate cancer. CDR3 in DNA: TGTGCCAGCCAGAACCCGACAGGAGGGCTTTGGGCCCAGCATTTT. Protein product: CASQNPTGGLWAQHF.